The next 15 T cell receptor beta chains were all read from a single sample in a study of CXCR3-negative and CXCR3-positive naive CD8 T cells (dated by TCRdb to about 2019). The data were produced on a NextSeq 550. The Human TCR Profiling Kit (MiLaboratory) was used to prepare UMI-labeled 5' RACE TRB cDNA libraries. With the reads reprocessed by TCRdb, a single entry stands for each CDR3 protein sequence and no DNA is reported. The sample's table covers around 140,000 distinct CDR3 sequences. The ten biggest clones cover 0.41% of the sample. Their antigens remain unidentified. The paper's findings and limits, for the study overall: TRB CDR3s from CXCR3-positive naive cells showed higher hydrophobicity (lower Kidera factor 4), lower energy, and higher strength and volume indices than CXCR3-negative naive cells.

The sample consisted of naive CXCR3+ CD8+ T cells from blood. The cell subset or site label here, explained by the study, means: CD45RO-CCR7+CD27+CD95- naive CD8+ T cells expressing CXCR3 (TNR3+). Receptor source: a human donor in good health. Some clones in this sample may be carry-over from other donors' samples.

J is TRBJ2-7 and V is TRBV27. The CDR3 runs to 14 residues. Germline CDR1 and CDR2: MNHEY and SMNVEV (reference sequence). This CDR3 is CASSLSGTSYEQYF.

This chain connects TRBV29-1 to TRBJ2-1; TCRdb names TRBD2, which stays unverified in the absence of DNA. The V gene's germline CDR1 is SQVTM and CDR2 ANQGSEA. CDR3 length: 16 amino acids. CDR3 residues: CSVEGGLAGGLNEQFF.

The rearrangement links TRBV12-3 or TRBV12-4 to TRBJ2-7; TCRdb returns TRBD2, unconfirmable since there is no DNA. CDR3 size: 14 residues. The CDR3 region is CASSLIAGSYEQYF.

V and J are TRBV20-1 and TRBJ2-5; the TCRdb D gene call, TRBD2, has no DNA to confirm it. The CDR3 length is 13 residues. CDR1 and CDR2 (germline): DFQATT, SNEGSKA (reference sequence). CDR3 protein: CSATSSGQETQYF.

V and J are TRBV2 and TRBJ1-2. The CDR3 consists of 11 residues. CDR1 SNHLY and CDR2 FYNNEI come from the germline V gene. Here the CDR3 reads CASRVSYGYTF.

The rearrangement links TRBV4-1 to TRBJ1-5. Germline values: CDR1 MGHRA, CDR2 YSYEKL. The CDR3 runs to 16 residues. CDR3 sequence reads: CASSQDLADPQGPQHF.

This chain links TRBV7-8 with TRBJ1-1. The CDR3 is 16 amino acids. From germline, CDR1 is SGHVS and CDR2 FQNEAQ. The CDR3 is CASSPFRLQLNTEAFF.

The chain combines TRBV9 with TRBJ2-2; TCRdb calls TRBD1, which cannot be checked without DNA. The CDR3 is made up of 16 amino acids. Germline V CDR1 and CDR2: SGDLS, YYNGEE. The CDR3 spells CASSDPRGPNTGELFF.

Here the CDR3 reads CASSPVQGAVNYEQYF. The chain couples TRBV7-9 to TRBJ2-7; the TRBD1 assignment by TCRdb is unverifiable without DNA. CDR1 is SEHNR and CDR2 is FQNEAQ in the germline V gene (reference sequence). This CDR3 comprises 16 residues.

The V and J genes are TRBV7-3 and TRBJ2-2. The CDR3 extends over 13 amino acids. CDR1 SGHTA and CDR2 FQGTGA come from the germline V gene. CDR3: CASSLSSAGELFF.

The genes are TRBV6-2 or TRBV6-3 and TRBJ2-1; TCRdb's assignment of TRBD2 cannot be checked, as there is no DNA. This CDR3 is built from 15 residues. Germline CDR1 and CDR2: MNHEY and SVGEGT. Here the CDR3 reads CASSYYAGGNNEQFF.

This chain connects TRBV7-9 to TRBJ2-7. Germline-derived CDR1 and CDR2 are SEHNR and FQNEAQ (reference sequence). There are 15 residues in the CDR3. The chain's CDR3 is CASSLLGSRSCEQYF.

This chain connects TRBV15 to TRBJ2-1; TCRdb returns TRBD2, unconfirmable since there is no DNA. This CDR3 is 15 amino acids long. Per the germline V gene, CDR1 is LNHNV and CDR2 is YYDKDF (reference sequence). The CDR3 reads CATSRGLAGDIEQFF.

V usage is TRBV29-1 and J usage is TRBJ2-1; TCRdb's D gene call, TRBD2, goes unchecked for lack of DNA. This CDR3 has 16 residues. In germline, CDR1 is SQVTM, CDR2 ANQGSEA. The CDR3 is CSVEDPVRGLGNEQFF.

V usage is TRBV2 and J usage is TRBJ2-3; the TCRdb call, TRBD1, lacks DNA for checking. The CDR3 contains 15 residues. Germline-derived CDR1 and CDR2 are SNHLY and FYNNEI. This CDR3 is CASVSTGSSTDTQYF.